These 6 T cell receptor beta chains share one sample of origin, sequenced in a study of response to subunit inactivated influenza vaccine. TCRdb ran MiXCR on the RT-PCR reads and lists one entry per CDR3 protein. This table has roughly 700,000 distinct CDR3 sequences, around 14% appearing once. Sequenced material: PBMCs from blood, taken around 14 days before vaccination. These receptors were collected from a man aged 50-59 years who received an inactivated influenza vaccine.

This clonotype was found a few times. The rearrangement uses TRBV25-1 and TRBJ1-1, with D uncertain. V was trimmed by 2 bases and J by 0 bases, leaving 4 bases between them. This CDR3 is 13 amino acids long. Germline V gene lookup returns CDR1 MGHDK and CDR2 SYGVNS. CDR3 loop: CASSELVNTEAFF. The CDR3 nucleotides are TGTGCCAGCAGTGAACTGGTGAACACTGAAGCTTTCTTT.

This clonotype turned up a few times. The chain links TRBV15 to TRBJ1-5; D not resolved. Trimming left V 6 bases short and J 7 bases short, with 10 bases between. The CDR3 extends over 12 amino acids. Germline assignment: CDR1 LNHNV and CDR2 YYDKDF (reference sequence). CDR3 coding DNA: TGTGCCACCAGTCAGACGGAGCAGCCCCAGCATTTT. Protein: CATSQTEQPQHF.

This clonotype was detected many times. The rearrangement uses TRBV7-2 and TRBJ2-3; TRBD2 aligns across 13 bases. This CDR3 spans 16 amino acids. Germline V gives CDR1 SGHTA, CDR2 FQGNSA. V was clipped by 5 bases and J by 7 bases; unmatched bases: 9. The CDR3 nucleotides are TGTGCCAGCAGCACCCGACTAGCGGGAGGAGTAAATACGCAGTATTTT. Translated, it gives CASSTRLAGGVNTQYF.

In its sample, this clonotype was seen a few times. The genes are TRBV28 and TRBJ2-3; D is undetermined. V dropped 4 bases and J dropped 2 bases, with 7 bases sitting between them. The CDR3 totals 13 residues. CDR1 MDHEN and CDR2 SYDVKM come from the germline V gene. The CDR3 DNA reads TGTGCCAGCAGTTCCCACCTCACAGATACGCAGTATTTT. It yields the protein CASSSHLTDTQYF.

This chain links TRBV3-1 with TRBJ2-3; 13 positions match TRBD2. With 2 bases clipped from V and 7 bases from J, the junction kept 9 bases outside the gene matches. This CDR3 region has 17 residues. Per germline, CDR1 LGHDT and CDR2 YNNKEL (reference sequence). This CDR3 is CASSQPGLAGSPNTQYF. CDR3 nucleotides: TGTGCCAGCAGCCAACCGGGACTAGCGGGGTCTCCCAATACGCAGTATTTT.

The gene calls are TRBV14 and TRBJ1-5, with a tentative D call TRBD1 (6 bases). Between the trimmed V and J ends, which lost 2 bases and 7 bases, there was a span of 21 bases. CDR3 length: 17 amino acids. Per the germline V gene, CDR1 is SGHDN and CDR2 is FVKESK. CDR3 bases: TGTGCCAGCAGCCAACCGAGCACTGCCAGGGGAGGACAGCCCCAGCATTTT. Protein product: CASSQPSTARGGQPQHF. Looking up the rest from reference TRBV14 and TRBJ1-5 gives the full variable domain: EAGVTQFPSHSVIEKGQTVTLRCDPISGHDNLYWYRRVMGKEIKFLLHFVKESKQDESGMPNNRFLAERTGGTYSTLKVQPAELEDSGVYFCASSQPSTARGGQPQHFGDGTRLSIL.